This T cell receptor (beta chain) stems from a study of cytomegalovirus exposure and HLA in healthy donors. Study at large: The approximately 610 first-cohort repertoires shared a platform with the approximately 110 validation repertoires, as reported in a later analysis. Whole-study results and caveats: Reports described diagnosis of cytomegalovirus status by the classifier as highly specific and sensitive. First-cohort TCR clusters tended to co-occur in the roughly 130 validation repertoires, a later analysis found.

As regards this clone: Its target is not known.

The donors were part of the validation cohort, which consisted of under 150 subjects and was separate from the first cohort of under 850 subjects. Data came from immunoSEQ multiplex PCR; TCRdb stores just in-frame clones and leaves some out. The sample lists 150,000 to 200,000 clones; over 80% were seen once. Trimming shortened V by 4 bases and J by 5 bases, and 12 bases separated the two germline ends. CDR1 PRHDT and CDR2 FYEKMQ come from the germline V gene (reference sequence). This CDR3 is 13 amino acids long. Sequencing was done on a sample of PBMCs. The clonotype was recovered from a man younger than 40 in good health and CMV-seropositive. This chain connects TRBV13 to TRBJ2-7; TRBD1 is a possible D gene (7 bases). DNA for the CDR3: TGTGCCAGCAGCTGGGCAGGGGGGCACGAGCAGTACTTC. It specifies CASSWAGGHEQYF. The entire variable domain, with the rest obtained from reference TRBV13 and TRBJ2-7, is as follows: AAGVIQSPRHLIKEKRETATLKCYPIPRHDTVYWYQQGPGQDPQFLISFYEKMQSDKGSIPDRFSAQQFSDYHSELNMSSLELGDSALYFCASSWAGGHEQYFGPGTRLTVT.